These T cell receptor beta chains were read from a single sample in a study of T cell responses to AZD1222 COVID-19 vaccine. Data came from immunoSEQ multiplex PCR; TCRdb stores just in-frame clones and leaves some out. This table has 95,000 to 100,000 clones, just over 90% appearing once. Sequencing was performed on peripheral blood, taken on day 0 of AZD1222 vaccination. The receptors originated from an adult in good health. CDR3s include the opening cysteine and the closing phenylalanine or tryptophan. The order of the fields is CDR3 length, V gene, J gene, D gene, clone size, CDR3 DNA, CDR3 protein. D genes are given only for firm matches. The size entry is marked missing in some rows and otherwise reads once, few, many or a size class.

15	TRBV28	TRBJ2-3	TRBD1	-	TGTGCCAGCAGTTTAGGACAGGCCTTCACAGATACGCAGTATTTT	CASSLGQAFTDTQYF
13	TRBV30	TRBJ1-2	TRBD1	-	TGTGCCTGGGGCGAGGGACAGGGAGATGGCTACACCTTC	CAWGEGQGDGYTF
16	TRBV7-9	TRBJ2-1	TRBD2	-	TGTGCCAGCAGCGCGACCTCGGGGGGGTCCTACAATGAGCAGTTCTTC	CASSATSGGSYNEQFF
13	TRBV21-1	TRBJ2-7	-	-	TGTGCCAGCAGCAATTGGCCAGACTACGAGCAGTACTTC	CASSNWPDYEQYF
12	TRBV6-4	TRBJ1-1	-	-	TGTGCCAGCCGCAGAAGGACCTGTCGGGCTTTCTTT	CASRRRTCRAFF
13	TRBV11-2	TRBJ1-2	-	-	TGTGCCAGCAGCTTAGACACCTACTATGGCTACACCTTC	CASSLDTYYGYTF
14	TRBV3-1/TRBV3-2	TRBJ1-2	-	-	TGTGCCAGCAGCTTCAGACAGGACCTCTATGGCTACACCTTC	CASSFRQDLYGYTF
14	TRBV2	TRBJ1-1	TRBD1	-	TGTGCCAGCAGTGGGGGACAGGGGTTCACTGAAGCTTTCTTT	CASSGGQGFTEAFF
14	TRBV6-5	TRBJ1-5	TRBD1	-	TGTGCCAGCAGCGACAGGGAGGGGGCTCAGCCCCAGCATTTT	CASSDREGAQPQHF
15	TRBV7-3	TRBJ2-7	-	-	TGTGCCAGCAACCCCATCCACAGAACGGCCCACGAGCAGTACTTC	CASNPIHRTAHEQYF
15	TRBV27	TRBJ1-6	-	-	TGTGCCAGCACCCCCGAGTGGGATATTAATTCACCCCTCCACTTT	CASTPEWDINSPLHF
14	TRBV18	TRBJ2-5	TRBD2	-	TGTGCCAGCTCAGTGACTAGCGGGCTAGAGACCCAGTACTTC	CASSVTSGLETQYF
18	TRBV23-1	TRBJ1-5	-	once	TGCGCCAGCAGTCAATACGGATCTGGGTGCTGTTTGGGACAGCCCCAGCATTTT	CASSQYGSGCCLGQPQHF
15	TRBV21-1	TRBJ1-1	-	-	TGTGCCAGCAGCAAAGAAGAGGGAACAGGGTCTGAAGCTTTCTTT	CASSKEEGTGSEAFF
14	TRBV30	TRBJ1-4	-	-	TGTGCCTGGAGTGTACAATCAGGGGTTGAAAAACTGTTTTTT	CAWSVQSGVEKLFF
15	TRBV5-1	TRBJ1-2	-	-	TGCGCCAGCAGCTTGGTGGGGGGCGCGCCTTCTGGCTACACCTTC	CASSLVGGAPSGYTF
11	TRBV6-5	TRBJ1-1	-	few	TGTGCCAGCAGGCTGAACACTGAAGCTTTCTTT	CASRLNTEAFF
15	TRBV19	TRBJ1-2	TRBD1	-	TGTGCCAGTAGTACCGGGACAGGGGGCAACTATGGCTACACCTTC	CASSTGTGGNYGYTF
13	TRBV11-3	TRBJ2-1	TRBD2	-	TGTGCCAGCAGCTCAACTCTAGCGGGGGAGCAGTTCTTC	CASSSTLAGEQFF
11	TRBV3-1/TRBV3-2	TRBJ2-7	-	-	TGTGCCAGCAGCGGACACTACGAGCAGTACTTC	CASSGHYEQYF
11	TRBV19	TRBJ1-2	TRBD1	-	TGTGCCAGTAGTCAGGGGGATGGCTACACCTTC	CASSQGDGYTF
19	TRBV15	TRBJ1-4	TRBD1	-	TGTGCCACCAGCAGAGATACCGGGACAGTGACTCTAACTAATGAAAAACTGTTTTTT	CATSRDTGTVTLTNEKLFF
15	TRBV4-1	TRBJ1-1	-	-	TGCGCCAGCAGCCAAGATCCTTCGATGAACACTGAAGCTTTCTTT	CASSQDPSMNTEAFF
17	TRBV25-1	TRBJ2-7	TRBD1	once	TGTGCCAGCAGTGACGACCAATTACAGGGGCTGAGCGGACAGCAGTACTTC	CASSDDQLQGLSGQQYF
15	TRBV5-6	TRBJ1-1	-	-	TGTGCCAGCAGCTTGGCCGGATTCGGTGACACTGAAGCTTTCTTT	CASSLAGFGDTEAFF
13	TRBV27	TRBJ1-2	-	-	TGTGCCAGCGGGGACGGCCCTGGCTATGGCTACACCTTC	CASGDGPGYGYTF
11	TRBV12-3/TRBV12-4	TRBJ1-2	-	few	TGTGCCAGCAGTGATTGGGATGGCTACACCTTC	CASSDWDGYTF
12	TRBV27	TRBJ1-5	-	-	TGTGCCAGCAGGACGGTGGGACAGCCCCAGCATTTT	CASRTVGQPQHF
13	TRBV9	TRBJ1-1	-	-	TGTGCCAGCTCACGGGATCCGAACACTGAAGCTTTCTTT	CASSRDPNTEAFF
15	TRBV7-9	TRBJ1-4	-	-	TGTGCCAGCAGCGAGGAGGGGACAACTAATGAAAAACTGTTTTTT	CASSEEGTTNEKLFF
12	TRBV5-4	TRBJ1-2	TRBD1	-	TGTGCCAGCAGCCGGGACAGGAGTGGCTACACCTTC	CASSRDRSGYTF
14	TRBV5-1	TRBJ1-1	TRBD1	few	TGCGCCAGCGCCGTACAGGGGTTAAACACTGAAGCTTTCTTT	CASAVQGLNTEAFF
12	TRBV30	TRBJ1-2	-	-	TGTGCCTGGAGTAGAAGGAGCGATGGCTACACCTTC	CAWSRRSDGYTF
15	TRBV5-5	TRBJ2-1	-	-	TGTGCCAGCACCACGGGGGCGCCCTCCTACAATGAGCAGTTCTTC	CASTTGAPSYNEQFF
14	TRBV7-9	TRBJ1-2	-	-	TGTGCCAGCAGCTTAGCCACAGGGAACTATGGCTACACCTTC	CASSLATGNYGYTF
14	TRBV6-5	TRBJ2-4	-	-	TGTGCCAGCAGGGGACTCAAAGGGGAAAACATTCAGTACTTC	CASRGLKGENIQYF
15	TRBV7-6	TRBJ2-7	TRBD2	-	TGTGCCAGCAGCTCGCTAGCGGGGCCTTCCTACGAGCAGTACTTC	CASSSLAGPSYEQYF
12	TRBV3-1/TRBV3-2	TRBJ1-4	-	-	TGTGCCAGCAGCCAAGGGGGGGGGAAACTGTTTTTT	CASSQGGGKLFF
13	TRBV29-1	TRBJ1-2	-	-	TGCAGCGTTGAAGATAGTGAGGACCAGGGCTACACCTTC	CSVEDSEDQGYTF
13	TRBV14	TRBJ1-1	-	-	TGTGCCAGCAGCCGGGGGTCAAACACTGAAGCTTTCTTT	CASSRGSNTEAFF
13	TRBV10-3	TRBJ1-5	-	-	TGTGCCATCAGTGAACAGTCTAATCAGCCCCAGCATTTT	CAISEQSNQPQHF
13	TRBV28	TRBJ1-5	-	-	TGTGCCAGCAGTGGTGTCCGGATCCAGCCCCAGCATTTT	CASSGVRIQPQHF
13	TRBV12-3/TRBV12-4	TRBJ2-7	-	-	TGTGCCAGCAGCCCTGGGATCGACTACGAGCAGTACTTC	CASSPGIDYEQYF
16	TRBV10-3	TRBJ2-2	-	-	TGTGCCATCAGTGGGAAGGGGCTTGTCGACACCGGGGAGCTGTTTTTT	CAISGKGLVDTGELFF
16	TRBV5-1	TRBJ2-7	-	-	TGCGCCAGCAGCTTGGACCTCCGACTGACAGGCTACGAGCAGTACTTC	CASSLDLRLTGYEQYF
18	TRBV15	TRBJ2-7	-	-	TGTGCCACCAGCACCACGATACTTACAGAGGAAAGCTCCTACGAGCAGTACTTC	CATSTTILTEESSYEQYF
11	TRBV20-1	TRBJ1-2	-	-	TGCAGTGCTGCCCAACGGCATGGCTACACCTTC	CSAAQRHGYTF
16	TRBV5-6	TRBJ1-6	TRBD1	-	TGTGCCAGCAGCTGGGGACAGGGTGACTCGGATTCACCCCTCCACTTT	CASSWGQGDSDSPLHF
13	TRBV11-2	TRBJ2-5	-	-	TGTGCCAGCAGCCCGACGCTTCCAGAGACCCAGTACTTC	CASSPTLPETQYF
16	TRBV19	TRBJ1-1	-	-	TGTGCCAGTAGTATTAATGTAGGGGACTTGAACACTGAAGCTTTCTTT	CASSINVGDLNTEAFF
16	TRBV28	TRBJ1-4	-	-	TGTGCCAGCAGTTTACCTACAGCTGGATCTAATGAAAAACTGTTTTTT	CASSLPTAGSNEKLFF
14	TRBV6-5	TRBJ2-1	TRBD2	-	TGTGCCAGCAGTTATATTAGCGGGGTTGATGAGCAGTTCTTC	CASSYISGVDEQFF